Reported below is one TCR beta chain. Its antigen remains unidentified. The data were taken from a study of T cell responses to AZD1222 COVID-19 vaccine. This table comes from immunoSEQ multiplex PCR, and its TCRdb copy is limited to in-frame clones, with some not included. The table includes about 75,000 clones, about 87% detected once. V was trimmed by 5 bases and J by 7 bases, leaving 15 bases between them. The CDR3 is made up of 13 amino acids. CDR1 and CDR2 from the germline V gene are SGHTA and FQGNSA. Study observations and caveats: The reported proportion of spike-specific TCRs targeting unmutated variant regions was nearly half. Donor demographics were predominantly white British with a female majority; clonal diversity may be underestimated.

The source was peripheral blood, collected 28 days after the second dose of the MenACWY control vaccine. The source of this sequence is an adult who received the MenACWY meningococcal vaccine as a control. V is TRBV7-2 and J is TRBJ2-7, with unresolved D. The CDR3 spells CASSAASMGEQYF. DNA of the CDR3: TGTGCCAGCAGCGCAGCCTCTATGGGGGAGCAGTACTTC.